These T cell receptor beta chains were read from a single sample in a study of blood T cell repertoires in COVID-19. Using immunoSEQ multiplex PCR, the repertoire was profiled, and TCRdb retains in-frame clones only, with some absent. The data show 60,000 to 95,000 clones, about nine tenths seen once. The specimen sequenced was peripheral blood. Source of these receptors: a woman aged 45-60 years with acute or convalescent COVID-19. The CDR3 runs from the conserved cysteine through the conserved F or W. The D gene is left open where the match is weak. Some rows have no size entry. The others give once, few or many, or a class for an expanded clone.

cdr3_nt: TGTGCCAGCTCACCACCGGCACGAGGAGGAACTGGGGCCAACGTCCTGACTTTC; cdr3_aa: CASSPPARGGTGANVLTF; v_call: TRBV18; d_call: NA; j_call: TRBJ2-6; cdr3_length: 18; clone_size: NA
cdr3_nt: TGCGCCAGCAGCCAAGATGTGGCTAGCGGGGGGTTTCGGAATGAGCAGTTCTTC; cdr3_aa: CASSQDVASGGFRNEQFF; v_call: TRBV4-1; d_call: TRBD2; j_call: TRBJ2-1; cdr3_length: 18; clone_size: NA
cdr3_nt: TGTGCCAGCAGCCAAGGGACAGGGGCGTTCTATGGCTACACCTTC; cdr3_aa: CASSQGTGAFYGYTF; v_call: TRBV4-2; d_call: TRBD1; j_call: TRBJ1-2; cdr3_length: 15; clone_size: NA
cdr3_nt: TGTGCCAGCAGCCCCCGGACTAGCGGAACCTACGAGCAGTACTTC; cdr3_aa: CASSPRTSGTYEQYF; v_call: TRBV3-1/TRBV3-2; d_call: TRBD2; j_call: TRBJ2-7; cdr3_length: 15; clone_size: NA
cdr3_nt: TGTGCCAGCAGTTCGGGCGGGAGTGGCAATCAGCCCCAGCATTTT; cdr3_aa: CASSSGGSGNQPQHF; v_call: TRBV28; d_call: NA; j_call: TRBJ1-5; cdr3_length: 15; clone_size: NA
cdr3_nt: TGCGCCAGCAGCCAAATGCGGACAGGGGGCGCAGGCACAGATACGCAGTATTTT; cdr3_aa: CASSQMRTGGAGTDTQYF; v_call: TRBV4-3; d_call: TRBD1; j_call: TRBJ2-3; cdr3_length: 18; clone_size: NA
cdr3_nt: TGTGCCTGGGGCGCCGACTGGTCAGCACAGTTCTTC; cdr3_aa: CAWGADWSAQFF; v_call: TRBV30; d_call: NA; j_call: TRBJ2-1; cdr3_length: 12; clone_size: NA
cdr3_nt: TGTGCCTGGAGTCGCCAATTAGCCGGGGAGCTGTTTTTT; cdr3_aa: CAWSRQLAGELFF; v_call: TRBV30; d_call: NA; j_call: TRBJ2-2; cdr3_length: 13; clone_size: NA
cdr3_nt: TGTGCCAGCAGCGAATCTGGGGCTATACAAGAGACCCAGTACTTC; cdr3_aa: CASSESGAIQETQYF; v_call: TRBV7-3; d_call: NA; j_call: TRBJ2-5; cdr3_length: 15; clone_size: NA
cdr3_nt: TGCGCCAGCAGCTCAGGGCCTGGAAACACCATATATTTT; cdr3_aa: CASSSGPGNTIYF; v_call: TRBV5-1; d_call: NA; j_call: TRBJ1-3; cdr3_length: 13; clone_size: NA
cdr3_nt: TGTGCCAGTAAGGGGGCACGAGAGACCCAGTACTTC; cdr3_aa: CASKGARETQYF; v_call: TRBV19; d_call: TRBD1; j_call: TRBJ2-5; cdr3_length: 12; clone_size: NA
cdr3_nt: TGTGCCAGCAGTTTATCCCCCGACTGGTCCTACGAGCAGTACTTC; cdr3_aa: CASSLSPDWSYEQYF; v_call: TRBV27; d_call: NA; j_call: TRBJ2-7; cdr3_length: 15; clone_size: NA
cdr3_nt: TGTGCCAGCTCCCCCTCAACTAATGAAAAACTGTTTTTT; cdr3_aa: CASSPSTNEKLFF; v_call: TRBV18; d_call: NA; j_call: TRBJ1-4; cdr3_length: 13; clone_size: NA
cdr3_nt: TGTGCCAGCAGAGGACAGGGTGGGCCCTACGAGCAGTACTTC; cdr3_aa: CASRGQGGPYEQYF; v_call: TRBV2; d_call: TRBD1; j_call: TRBJ2-7; cdr3_length: 14; clone_size: NA
cdr3_nt: TGTGCCAGCAGCTTAGGACGGATGGAGGGCGAGCAGTTCTTC; cdr3_aa: CASSLGRMEGEQFF; v_call: TRBV7-2; d_call: NA; j_call: TRBJ2-1; cdr3_length: 14; clone_size: few
cdr3_nt: TGTGCCAGCTCACCACGAATACAGGGTTCAGAGACCCAGTACTTC; cdr3_aa: CASSPRIQGSETQYF; v_call: TRBV18; d_call: NA; j_call: TRBJ2-5; cdr3_length: 15; clone_size: once
cdr3_nt: TGTGCCACCAGTGACCCTAGCGGGAGCTCCTACAATGAGCAGTTCTTC; cdr3_aa: CATSDPSGSSYNEQFF; v_call: TRBV24-1; d_call: TRBD2; j_call: TRBJ2-1; cdr3_length: 16; clone_size: NA
cdr3_nt: TGTGCCAGCAGTGCTAGCAGCAATGAGCAGTTCTTC; cdr3_aa: CASSASSNEQFF; v_call: TRBV2; d_call: NA; j_call: TRBJ2-1; cdr3_length: 12; clone_size: NA
cdr3_nt: TGCAGTGCTAGCAGGAACACTGAAGCTTTCTTT; cdr3_aa: CSASRNTEAFF; v_call: TRBV20-1; d_call: NA; j_call: TRBJ1-1; cdr3_length: 11; clone_size: few
cdr3_nt: TGTGCCTCAGAAGGGGGCAGCCTCTATGGCTACACCTTC; cdr3_aa: CASEGGSLYGYTF; v_call: TRBV2; d_call: TRBD1; j_call: TRBJ1-2; cdr3_length: 13; clone_size: NA
cdr3_nt: TGTGCCACCAGCAGAGCCGGACAGGGGTCATACGAGCAGTACTTC; cdr3_aa: CATSRAGQGSYEQYF; v_call: TRBV15; d_call: TRBD1; j_call: TRBJ2-7; cdr3_length: 15; clone_size: NA
cdr3_nt: TGTGCCAGCAGCCCACCCCCGGCGAGGCTAGCGGGTTACAATGAGCAGTTCTTC; cdr3_aa: CASSPPPARLAGYNEQFF; v_call: TRBV21-1; d_call: NA; j_call: TRBJ2-1; cdr3_length: 18; clone_size: NA
cdr3_nt: TGCGCCAGCAGCTTAGGGACAGGGTTGAGCTACGAGCAGTACTTC; cdr3_aa: CASSLGTGLSYEQYF; v_call: TRBV5-1; d_call: TRBD1; j_call: TRBJ2-7; cdr3_length: 15; clone_size: NA
cdr3_nt: TGTGCCAGCAGCTTATTCGGGTTAGGGGGCGACTCCTACGAGCAGTACTTC; cdr3_aa: CASSLFGLGGDSYEQYF; v_call: TRBV7-2; d_call: TRBD1; j_call: TRBJ2-7; cdr3_length: 17; clone_size: NA
cdr3_nt: TGCGCCAGCAGCCCAAGGGACAGGGCGGCCAGACTTGGTCAGCCCCAGCATTTT; cdr3_aa: CASSPRDRAARLGQPQHF; v_call: TRBV4-1; d_call: TRBD1; j_call: TRBJ1-5; cdr3_length: 18; clone_size: NA
cdr3_nt: TGTGCCAGCAGCCAACAGGGAAACTATGGCTACACCTTC; cdr3_aa: CASSQQGNYGYTF; v_call: TRBV3-1/TRBV3-2; d_call: NA; j_call: TRBJ1-2; cdr3_length: 13; clone_size: NA
cdr3_nt: TGCGCCAGCAGCCATCGGGAGGTTTCGGGAAACACCATATATTTT; cdr3_aa: CASSHREVSGNTIYF; v_call: TRBV4-1; d_call: NA; j_call: TRBJ1-3; cdr3_length: 15; clone_size: once
cdr3_nt: TGTGCCAGCAGTGCCCGACTAGCGGGGAGCACAGATACGCAGTATTTT; cdr3_aa: CASSARLAGSTDTQYF; v_call: TRBV2; d_call: TRBD2; j_call: TRBJ2-3; cdr3_length: 16; clone_size: NA
cdr3_nt: TGTGCCAGCAGCCACTCGACAGGGCCGGACCGAAACACCATATATTTT; cdr3_aa: CASSHSTGPDRNTIYF; v_call: TRBV14; d_call: TRBD1; j_call: TRBJ1-3; cdr3_length: 16; clone_size: few
cdr3_nt: TGTGCCAGCAGCCGTGGGGCGTCTAGCGGGTTTAGCTCCTACGAGCAGTACTTC; cdr3_aa: CASSRGASSGFSSYEQYF; v_call: TRBV27; d_call: TRBD2; j_call: TRBJ2-7; cdr3_length: 18; clone_size: NA
cdr3_nt: TGTGCCAGCAGCTCCGCCCTGGACAGTCTTGTGGGCAATCAGCCCCAGCATTTT; cdr3_aa: CASSSALDSLVGNQPQHF; v_call: TRBV28; d_call: NA; j_call: TRBJ1-5; cdr3_length: 18; clone_size: NA
cdr3_nt: TGTGCCAGCTCACCCGACAGGAATCAGCCCCAGCATTTT; cdr3_aa: CASSPDRNQPQHF; v_call: TRBV18; d_call: NA; j_call: TRBJ1-5; cdr3_length: 13; clone_size: NA
cdr3_nt: TGTGCCAGCAGCTCTCTAACAAGGGGGCGGCCGAAGCAGTACTTC; cdr3_aa: CASSSLTRGRPKQYF; v_call: TRBV7-2; d_call: TRBD1; j_call: TRBJ2-7; cdr3_length: 15; clone_size: NA
cdr3_nt: TGTGCCAGCAGCCAAGATAGTCGGGCCAGGGTGGAGACCCAGTACTTC; cdr3_aa: CASSQDSRARVETQYF; v_call: TRBV3-1/TRBV3-2; d_call: NA; j_call: TRBJ2-5; cdr3_length: 16; clone_size: once
cdr3_nt: TGTGCCAGCAGCTTTGGGACAGCCACCTCCTACGAGCAGTACTTC; cdr3_aa: CASSFGTATSYEQYF; v_call: TRBV5-8; d_call: TRBD1; j_call: TRBJ2-7; cdr3_length: 15; clone_size: NA
cdr3_nt: TGTGCCAGCACACTCCGGGACAGGGCGGTAGATACGCAGTATTTT; cdr3_aa: CASTLRDRAVDTQYF; v_call: TRBV28; d_call: TRBD1; j_call: TRBJ2-3; cdr3_length: 15; clone_size: NA
cdr3_nt: TGTGCCAGCAGCCGAGGACTGCTCCAAGAGACCCAGTACTTC; cdr3_aa: CASSRGLLQETQYF; v_call: TRBV7-8; d_call: NA; j_call: TRBJ2-5; cdr3_length: 14; clone_size: NA
cdr3_nt: TGTGCCAGCAGTTCCGGGACAGATTATGGCTACACCTTC; cdr3_aa: CASSSGTDYGYTF; v_call: TRBV28; d_call: TRBD1; j_call: TRBJ1-2; cdr3_length: 13; clone_size: NA
cdr3_nt: TGTGCCACCAGCAGAGGGGGGGTGATGAACACTGAAGCTTTCTTT; cdr3_aa: CATSRGGVMNTEAFF; v_call: TRBV15; d_call: NA; j_call: TRBJ1-1; cdr3_length: 15; clone_size: once
cdr3_nt: TGTGCCAGCAGTTGGCGGACAGCAAACTACGAGCAGTACTTC; cdr3_aa: CASSWRTANYEQYF; v_call: TRBV6-6; d_call: NA; j_call: TRBJ2-7; cdr3_length: 14; clone_size: NA
cdr3_nt: TGTGCCAGCAGGGGGACAGGGAGCGGAAACACCATATATTTT; cdr3_aa: CASRGTGSGNTIYF; v_call: TRBV28; d_call: TRBD1; j_call: TRBJ1-3; cdr3_length: 14; clone_size: NA
cdr3_nt: TGTGCCAGCAGTTACTCGGGCGGGAGCACAGATACGCAGTATTTT; cdr3_aa: CASSYSGGSTDTQYF; v_call: TRBV6-5; d_call: NA; j_call: TRBJ2-3; cdr3_length: 15; clone_size: NA
cdr3_nt: TGTGCCAGTAGCCTCAGGACAGGGGGCGCGAACACTGAAGCTTTCTTT; cdr3_aa: CASSLRTGGANTEAFF; v_call: TRBV19; d_call: TRBD1; j_call: TRBJ1-1; cdr3_length: 16; clone_size: NA
cdr3_nt: TGTGCCAGCAGCACCAGCGGGAGTGGCAACAATGAGCAGTTCTTC; cdr3_aa: CASSTSGSGNNEQFF; v_call: TRBV9; d_call: TRBD2; j_call: TRBJ2-1; cdr3_length: 15; clone_size: NA
cdr3_nt: TGTGCCAGCAGCGACCCTCGGGGAGACAATGAGCAGTTCTTC; cdr3_aa: CASSDPRGDNEQFF; v_call: TRBV9; d_call: NA; j_call: TRBJ2-1; cdr3_length: 14; clone_size: NA
cdr3_nt: TGTGCCAGCAGTTTTCGGACGGCCCTAGCGGATGAGCAGTTCTTC; cdr3_aa: CASSFRTALADEQFF; v_call: TRBV27; d_call: TRBD2; j_call: TRBJ2-1; cdr3_length: 15; clone_size: NA
cdr3_nt: TGTGCCAGCAGCTTAGGCGGGACGAACACTGAAGCTTTCTTT; cdr3_aa: CASSLGGTNTEAFF; v_call: TRBV7-8; d_call: NA; j_call: TRBJ1-1; cdr3_length: 14; clone_size: NA
cdr3_nt: TGTGCCAGCAGCAGGGAGAGTTCAGAGACCCAGTACTTC; cdr3_aa: CASSRESSETQYF; v_call: TRBV7-2; d_call: NA; j_call: TRBJ2-5; cdr3_length: 13; clone_size: NA
cdr3_nt: TGTGCCAGCAGCTCAGGAGGGATGGAGACCCAGTACTTC; cdr3_aa: CASSSGGMETQYF; v_call: TRBV7-3; d_call: NA; j_call: TRBJ2-5; cdr3_length: 13; clone_size: NA
cdr3_nt: TGTGCCTGGAGCAGCGAGCGAAGGGGTGAAGCTTTCTTT; cdr3_aa: CAWSSERRGEAFF; v_call: TRBV30; d_call: NA; j_call: TRBJ1-1; cdr3_length: 13; clone_size: NA
cdr3_nt: TGTGCCACCAGCAGAGATCTGATAGGGGCCAGCAATCAGCCCCAGCATTTT; cdr3_aa: CATSRDLIGASNQPQHF; v_call: TRBV15; d_call: NA; j_call: TRBJ1-5; cdr3_length: 17; clone_size: NA
cdr3_nt: TGTGCCTGGAGTGTAAAGGGGCGCGATCAGCCCCAGCATTTT; cdr3_aa: CAWSVKGRDQPQHF; v_call: TRBV30; d_call: NA; j_call: TRBJ1-5; cdr3_length: 14; clone_size: NA
cdr3_nt: TGTGCCAGCAGCCAAGATGAGGCCGGGAGGACGTCCTACGAGCAGTACTTC; cdr3_aa: CASSQDEAGRTSYEQYF; v_call: TRBV4-2; d_call: TRBD2; j_call: TRBJ2-7; cdr3_length: 17; clone_size: NA
cdr3_nt: TGTGCCAGTAGTTCAACAGGACGGGGGTTTCAGCCCCAGCATTTT; cdr3_aa: CASSSTGRGFQPQHF; v_call: TRBV19; d_call: NA; j_call: TRBJ1-5; cdr3_length: 15; clone_size: NA
cdr3_nt: TGTGCCAGCAGTGAGAGCGGACTAGTTGGAGAGCAGTACTTC; cdr3_aa: CASSESGLVGEQYF; v_call: TRBV6-1; d_call: TRBD2; j_call: TRBJ2-7; cdr3_length: 14; clone_size: NA
cdr3_nt: TGTGCCAGCAGCTCTCTCGGGGGAACCGGCGGGGAGCTGTTTTTT; cdr3_aa: CASSSLGGTGGELFF; v_call: TRBV5-6; d_call: NA; j_call: TRBJ2-2; cdr3_length: 15; clone_size: NA